One sample yielded the 18 T cell receptor beta chains listed below, sequenced in a study of cytomegalovirus exposure and HLA in healthy donors (dated by TCRdb to the late 2010s). Library construction relied on the immunoSEQ multiplex PCR assay. For the multiplex PCR, a mixture combining 60 forward primers for TCR Vbeta segments and 13 reverse primers for TCR Jbeta segments was used. TCRdb carries this immuneACCESS record with in-frame sequences only. Its versions omit some clonotypes, under half of them owing to an unresolved V gene in the studies checked, with the rest unexplained. The sample table holds roughly 260,000 clones, of which approximately 84% were seen once. Together, the top ten hold about 2% of the sample. Sample: PBMCs. The source of these receptors is a woman aged 40 to 49 in good health and CMV-seropositive.

This clone was observed a handful of times. This chain connects TRBV6-5 to TRBJ2-7; TRBD2 is a possible D gene (5 bases). Looked up from germline, CDR1 is MNHEY and CDR2 is SVGAGI. Trimming took 2 bases from V and 4 from J, leaving 15 bases between them. The CDR3 consists of 15 residues. The CDR3 DNA follows: TGTGCCAGCAGTTACGGTTTCCACGGCGGGTACGAGCAGTACTTC. Protein product: CASSYGFHGGYEQYF.

Written as DNA, the CDR3 is TGCGCCAGCAGCTTGGGGGCGGGGCCCTACAATGAGCAGTTCTTC. Its translation is CASSLGAGPYNEQFF. The rearrangement uses TRBV5-1 and TRBJ2-1; tentatively, D is TRBD2 (6 bases). Germline V gene sequence: CDR1 SGHRS, CDR2 YFSETQ. The CDR3 is made up of 15 amino acids. Trimming removed 0 bases from V and 2 bases from J, with 9 bases in between.

The rearrangement links TRBV7-9 to TRBJ2-6; possibly TRBD2 for D (6 bases). From germline, CDR1 is SEHNR and CDR2 FQNEAQ (reference sequence). V lost 0 bases, J lost 3 bases, and 9 bases lay in between. CDR3 length: 16 amino acids. The CDR3 coding sequence is TGTGCCAGCAGCTTAGCGACGGGAGTTGGGGCCAACGTCCTGACTTTC. Its protein product is CASSLATGVGANVLTF.

The chain carries TRBV6-5 and TRBJ1-5, with TRBD1 as a possible D gene (6 bases). The V end was cut by 5 bases, the J end by 0 bases, with 8 bases between. CDR3 size: 14 residues. The germline V gene encodes CDR1 MNHEY and CDR2 SVGAGI. The CDR3 region is CASSQGYSNQPQHF. CDR3 sequence (DNA): TGTGCCAGCAGTCAGGGGTATAGCAATCAGCCCCAGCATTTT.

The genes are TRBV20-1 and TRBJ2-7; D possibly corresponds to TRBD2 (5 bases). CDR1 is DFQATT, CDR2 SNEGSKA, per germline (reference sequence). The CDR3 has 11 amino acids. V was trimmed by 3 bases and J by 3 bases, leaving 6 bases between them. The DNA for the CDR3 is TGCAGTGCTAGCGGGATCTACGAGCAGTACTTC. Protein sequence: CSASGIYEQYF.

The J gene is TRBJ2-3, the V gene TRBV9; weak D call: TRBD1 (6 bases). Deletions cut 10 bases from V and 2 bases from J, with 14 bases between. Germline CDR1 and CDR2: SGDLS and YYNGEE. The CDR3 length is 13 residues. The CDR3 sequence: CAARDINTDTQYF. The DNA for the CDR3 is TGTGCCGCTAGGGACATTAACACAGATACGCAGTATTTT.

This chain uses TRBV27 with TRBJ1-1; 7 bases match TRBD1. CDR1 is MNHEY, CDR2 SMNVEV, per germline (reference sequence). Trimming cost V 3 bases and J 2 bases; bases outside gene matches: 9. CDR3 length equals 16 residues. CDR3 in DNA: TGTGCCAGCAGTTTGCGGGGGGGACAGTTCAACACTGAAGCTTTCTTT. Translating it yields CASSLRGGQFNTEAFF.

The CDR3 sequence is CASSLFGTREGELFF. The CDR3 region has the DNA TGTGCCAGCAGCTTATTCGGGACAAGGGAAGGGGAGCTGTTTTTT. The chain uses TRBV11-3 and TRBJ2-2, with a tentative D call TRBD1 (6 bases). The CDR3 spans 15 residues. The V end lost 2 bases, the J end lost 8 bases, and 15 bases lay between the germline ends. In germline, CDR1 is SGHNT, CDR2 YENEEA. The full variable domain, in which reference TRBV11-3 and TRBJ2-2 provide the parts outside the CDR3, is EAGVVQSPRYKIIEKKQPVAFWCNPISGHNTLYWYLQNLGQGPELLIRYENEEAVDDSQLPKDRFSAERLKGVDSTLKIQPAELGDSAVYLCASSLFGTREGELFFGEGSRLTVL.

The CDR3 protein is CASSKVGAWVKYNEQFF. CDR3 nucleotides: TGTGCCAGCAGCAAAGTTGGAGCTTGGGTGAAATACAATGAGCAGTTCTTC. This rearrangement joins TRBV21-1 to TRBJ2-1; the D call in the table, TRBD2, was not verified against the DNA. TRBV21-1 is designated a pseudogene. This CDR3 region has 17 residues.

This clone was seen a handful of times. This chain uses TRBV6-6 with TRBJ2-7; D may be TRBD1 (5 bases). The CDR3 length is 14 residues. Trimming took off 2 bases at V and 3 bases at J, with 11 bases between the two ends. Germline values: CDR1 MNHNY, CDR2 SVGAGI (reference sequence). The CDR3 DNA reads TGTGCCAGCAGTTACATGGGGCGGATCTACGAGCAGTACTTC. It encodes CASSYMGRIYEQYF.

The chain recombines TRBV27 with TRBJ2-1; 10 bases are shared with TRBD1. Germline assignment: CDR1 MNHEY and CDR2 SMNVEV (reference sequence). The CDR3 is 15 residues long. V shed 5 bases and J 4 bases; nucleotides not matched to a gene: 5. Here the CDR3 reads CASSTTGQGYNEQFF. In DNA, the CDR3 is TGTGCCAGCAGTACGACGGGACAGGGGTACAATGAGCAGTTCTTC.

J is TRBJ1-3 and V is TRBV10-3; 8 bases agree with TRBD1. CDR1 is ENHRY and CDR2 is SYGVKD in the germline V gene. The CDR3 runs 14 residues. Losses at the gene ends were 10 bases for V and 4 bases for J; bases not matched to a gene: 9. This CDR3 reads CASGQGGLGNTIYF. CDR3 in DNA: TGTGCCAGTGGACAGGGTGGACTCGGAAACACCATATATTTT.

The V and J genes are TRBV4-2 and TRBJ2-1; maybe TRBD2 (6 bases). The CDR3 runs to 15 residues. Germline V gives CDR1 LGHNA, CDR2 YNFKEQ. V gave up 1 base and J gave up 7 bases, with 14 bases separating them. The CDR3, as DNA: TGTGCCAGCAGCCAAGTTGCGCGGGGAGCGAATGAGCAGTTCTTC. Protein product: CASSQVARGANEQFF.

This clone was picked up one time. The CDR3 coding sequence is TGTGCCAGCAGCTTAACACTAGCGGGAGCAACAGATACGCAGTATTTT. Translated: CASSLTLAGATDTQYF. The genes are TRBV7-9 and TRBJ2-3, with TRBD2 matching 11 bases. The CDR3 is 16 amino acids. Germline values: CDR1 SEHNR, CDR2 FQNEAQ (reference sequence). V trimming: 2 bases; J trimming: 3 bases; junction bases outside the gene matches: 4.

The CDR3 here is CASSIHRGTGELFF. The CDR3 bases are TGTGCCAGTAGTATCCACCGGGGGACCGGGGAGCTGTTTTTT. This chain links TRBV19 with TRBJ2-2; D is perhaps TRBD2 (6 bases). The CDR3 contains 14 residues. Germline CDR1 LNHDA, CDR2 SQIVND (reference sequence). The V and J ends lost 3 bases and 5 bases respectively, with 10 bases between them.

This clone was seen just once. The J gene is TRBJ2-7, the V gene TRBV7-8; 8 nucleotides align to TRBD2. V was pared by 4 bases and J by 6 bases, with 2 bases of the junction left unmatched. CDR1 is SGHVS and CDR2 is FQNEAQ in the germline V gene. This CDR3 comprises 12 residues. CDR3 DNA sequence: TGTGCCAGCAGCTCGGGGGGGGTCGAGCAGTACTTC. This translates into CASSSGGVEQYF.

This chain joins TRBV6-6 and TRBJ2-5, with a weak D call TRBD2 (5 bases). The J call may be incorrect, as the DNA end agrees better with TRBJ2-7. Germline values: CDR1 MNHNY, CDR2 SVGAGI (reference sequence). The CDR3 is 13 residues long. CDR3 residues: CASSFRDSYEQYF. In nucleotides, the CDR3 is TGTGCCAGCAGTTTCCGGGACTCCTACGAGCAGTACTTC.

The chain links TRBV4-1 to TRBJ2-2, with 10 bases lining up with TRBD1. The CDR3 consists of 17 residues. Germline assignment: CDR1 MGHRA and CDR2 YSYEKL. V was pared by 2 bases and J by 0 bases, with 3 bases of the junction left unmatched. The CDR3 DNA reads TGCGCCAGCAGCCAACCGGGACAGGGGTCGAACACCGGGGAGCTGTTTTTT. Its protein product is CASSQPGQGSNTGELFF.